The 8 T cell receptor beta chains in this list originate from one sample, sequenced in a study of T cell changes during pregnancy in multiple sclerosis. The protocol was immunoSEQ multiplex PCR, while the TCRdb copy is restricted to in-frame clones and leaves out a portion. The sample comprises about 38,000 clones, 70% to 90% of which are singletons, and 6.5% to 8.5% rests with the top ten. The source was CD8+ T cells from peripheral blood mononuclear cells, collected in the third trimester of pregnancy. These receptors all stem from a female donor with multiple sclerosis, enrolled in a pregnancy study.

The chain combines TRBV9 with TRBJ2-1, with no clear D. With 0 bases removed from V and 7 bases from J, the gap between germline ends came to 11 bases. CDR1 SGDLS and CDR2 YYNGEE come from the germline V gene. The CDR3 consists of 14 residues. The DNA of the CDR3 is TGTGCCAGCAGCGTAGAGTGGCTTTCAAATGAGCAGTTCTTC. This encodes CASSVEWLSNEQFF.

J is TRBJ2-1 and V is TRBV6-5; D gene ambiguous. Germline values: CDR1 MNHEY, CDR2 SVGAGI. This CDR3 has 14 amino acids. Trimming left V 3 bases short and J 4 bases short, with 10 bases between. The CDR3 is CASSYSKQYNEQFF. DNA of the CDR3: TGTGCCAGCAGTTATAGTAAGCAATACAATGAGCAGTTCTTC.

This clone was seen a handful of times. J is TRBJ1-1 and V is TRBV5-6, with D possibly TRBD1 on 5 matching bases. V lost 4 bases and J lost 11, with 12 bases in between. Germline CDR1 SGHDT, CDR2 YYEEEE. This CDR3 region has 11 residues. The CDR3 here is CASSLGLRAFF. CDR3 bases: TGTGCCAGCAGCCTGGGACTAAGGGCTTTCTTT. Together with reference TRBV5-6 and TRBJ1-1, the CDR3 gives the full variable domain: DAGVTQSPTHLIKTRGQQVTLRCSPKSGHDTVSWYQQALGQGPQFIFQYYEEEERQRGNFPDRFSGHQFPNYSSELNVNALLLGDSALYLCASSLGLRAFFGQGTRLTVV.

The chain uses TRBV6-5 and TRBJ2-5; a possible D gene is TRBD1 (6 bases). The V gene lost 1 base and the J gene lost 3 bases, with 15 bases spanning the gap. The CDR3 consists of 16 residues. CDR1 is MNHEY, CDR2 SVGAGI, per germline. Here the CDR3 reads CASSYWAPDSKETQYF. For the CDR3, the DNA is TGTGCCAGCAGTTACTGGGCACCGGACAGCAAAGAGACCCAGTACTTC.

The chain recombines TRBV19 with TRBJ2-2; no definite D call. V was shortened by 6 bases and J by 2 bases, with 10 bases between the two germline ends. Germline V gene lookup returns CDR1 LNHDA and CDR2 SQIVND (reference sequence). CDR3 length: 14 amino acids. CDR3 residues: CASSLGPNTGELFF. The DNA for the CDR3 is TGTGCCAGTAGCTTGGGCCCTAACACCGGGGAGCTGTTTTTT. Using reference TRBV19 and TRBJ2-2 for the parts outside the CDR3, the full variable domain is DGGITQSPKYLFRKEGQNVTLSCEQNLNHDAMYWYRQDPGQGLRLIYYSQIVNDFQKGDIAEGYSVSREKKESFPLTVTSAQKNPTAFYLCASSLGPNTGELFFGEGSRLTVL.

The chain couples TRBV5-6 to TRBJ2-1; 7 bases map to TRBD1. V dropped 4 bases and J dropped 0; count of bases not matched to a gene: 4. Germline values: CDR1 SGHDT, CDR2 YYEEEE. The CDR3 contains 15 residues. CDR3 nucleotide sequence: TGTGCCAGCAGCCCCCGGGACAGCTCCTACAATGAGCAGTTCTTC. Its translation: CASSPRDSSYNEQFF.

The chain combines TRBV6-6 with TRBJ2-7; no definite D call. V lost 6 bases and J lost 4, with 7 bases in between. The CDR3 has 11 amino acids. Per germline, CDR1 MNHNY and CDR2 SVGAGI (reference sequence). The CDR3 nucleotides are TGTGCCAGCAGCCAGACTTACGAGCAGTACTTC. It specifies CASSQTYEQYF.

J is TRBJ2-7 and V is TRBV6-1, with 11 positions matching TRBD2. CDR1 is MNHNS, CDR2 SASEGT, per germline. The CDR3 is 14 residues long. V trimming: 3 bases; J trimming: 2 bases; junction bases outside the gene matches: 0. CDR3 loop: CASSDSGGAYEQYF. CDR3 sequence (DNA): TGTGCCAGCAGTGATAGCGGGGGGGCCTACGAGCAGTACTTC.